This T cell receptor beta chain emerged from a study of blood T cell repertoires in COVID-19. Study as a whole: The study drew acute and convalescent COVID-19 samples from the United States, Italy and Spain. From T cells, B-cell-depleted T cells, or PBMCs came the material, which was cDNA or gDNA.

Measured with immunoSEQ multiplex PCR; TCRdb has only the in-frame clones, and not every one. The sample contains 250,000 to 300,000 clones, roughly 90% of which appear only once. This study enrolled people aged about 18 to 100 from 24 US geographic areas. Participants were placed into cohorts based on the clinical history they reported. Trimming at V came to 7 bases and at J to 9 bases, leaving 7 bases not matched to a gene. Germline V lookup: CDR1 LNHDA, CDR2 SQIVND (reference sequence). The CDR3 has 13 residues. The receptor's source is a middle-aged woman who had recovered from COVID-19. The chain combines TRBV19 with TRBJ1-5; 9 bases are shared with TRBD1. Sequenced sample: PBMCs or T cells enriched from blood (not recorded which). CDR3 sequence (DNA): TGTGCCAGTATTTGGGGACAGGGCGGGCCCCAGCATTTT. Protein product: CASIWGQGGPQHF.